This T cell receptor beta chain came from a study of blood T cell repertoires in COVID-19. Turning to the study itself: Acute and convalescent COVID-19 specimens originated in the United States, Italy and Spain. Sources were T cells, B-cell-depleted T cells, or PBMCs; the material itself was cDNA or gDNA.

Original methodology: Reference gene primer amplification in the assay estimated nucleated cell counts. Profiling relied on immunoSEQ multiplex PCR, and the TCRdb table lists in-frame clones only, not all of them. Clone size and V and J calls were adopted from that table, with D and trimming inferred from the DNA. The table has roughly 350,000 clones, approximately 87% seen once; the top ten hold 3.5% to 4.5%. The CDR3 is 12 amino acids. Germline-derived CDR1 and CDR2 are SEHNR and FQNEAQ (reference sequence). Between the trimmed V and J ends, which lost 8 bases and 4 bases, there was a span of 9 bases.

This sequence originates from a woman between 45 and 60 years old with active or convalescent COVID-19. Sequencing was carried out using peripheral blood. V usage is TRBV7-9 and J usage is TRBJ1-3; a weak D match, TRBD1 (6 bases). The CDR3 DNA reads as TGTGCCAGCGGACAGCCGGGAAACACCATATATTTT. Translation: CASGQPGNTIYF.